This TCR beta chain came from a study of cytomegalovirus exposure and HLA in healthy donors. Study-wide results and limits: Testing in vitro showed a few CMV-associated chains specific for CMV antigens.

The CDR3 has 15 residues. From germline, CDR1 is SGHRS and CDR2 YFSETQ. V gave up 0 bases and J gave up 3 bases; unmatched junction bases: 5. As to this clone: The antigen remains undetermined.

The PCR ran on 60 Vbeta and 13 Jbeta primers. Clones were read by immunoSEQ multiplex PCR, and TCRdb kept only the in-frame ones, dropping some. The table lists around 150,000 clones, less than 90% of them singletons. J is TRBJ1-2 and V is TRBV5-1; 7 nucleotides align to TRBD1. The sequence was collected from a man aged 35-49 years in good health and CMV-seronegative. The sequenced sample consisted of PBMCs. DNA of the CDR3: TGCGCCAGCAGCTTGGCCATTACAGGGGACTATGGCTACACCTTC. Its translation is CASSLAITGDYGYTF.